Sequencing of this T cell receptor (beta chain) was carried out in a study of blood T cell repertoires in COVID-19. Study-level background: Collection of acute and convalescent COVID-19 samples took place in the United States, Italy and Spain.

The V and J ends lost 0 bases and 0 bases respectively, with 8 bases between them. There are 15 residues in the CDR3. CDR1 is MNHEY and CDR2 is SMNVEV in the germline V gene (reference sequence). Original processing notes: It was from reference gene primer amplification that nucleated cell counts were estimated. Clones were read by immunoSEQ multiplex PCR, and TCRdb kept only the in-frame ones, dropping some. For V, J and clone size, that table is used; D and trimming come from the DNA. The sample records about 230,000 clones, 89% being singletons. Across 20 to 25 US areas, participants ranged in age from roughly 18 to 95 years. Cohort assignment relied on participant-reported clinical history.

The genes are TRBV27 and TRBJ1-1; no clear D. The sequencing input was PBMCs or T cells enriched from blood (not recorded which). The TCR was taken from a woman in her twenties or thirties with acute COVID-19. CDR3 loop: CASSLSGNMNTEAFF. In DNA, the CDR3 is TGTGCCAGCAGTTTATCGGGCAACATGAACACTGAAGCTTTCTTT.